This T cell receptor beta chain was captured in a study of CD8 T cells in ankylosing spondylitis (dated by TCRdb to about 2017). Some background on the complete study: The study set out to find disease-linked TCR variants by profiling T cell receptor beta repertoires in ankylosing spondylitis patients and healthy donors. The full study cohort comprised around 25 ankylosing spondylitis patients and some 110 healthy donors. Peripheral blood was sampled, and synovial fluid was also collected from ankylosing spondylitis patients.

Here is what the overall study found, with its caveats: Significant enrichment of the disease-linked clones was reported in matched synovial fluid samples from ankylosing spondylitis patients. The disease-linked clones had a CD8+ phenotype and were found at relatively low frequencies in peripheral blood. Some motif variants were previously reported in synovial fluid and blood of reactive arthritis patients, suggesting common disease-initiation mechanisms. A TCR beta motif of eight highly homologous amino acid variants appeared characteristic of blood from ankylosing spondylitis patients.

Sequencing was carried out with an Illumina HiSeq 2500. Quantitative 5'-RACE with molecular barcodes was used to prepare TCR beta libraries. Regarding the original processing steps: Disease-linked TCR variants were identified with a new computational method built on a probabilistic model of VDJ rearrangement. TCRdb reanalyzed the raw reads on its own, using fastp at Q25 for trimming and MiXCR for clone calling, and kept in-frame beta chains. Rows are combined by CDR3 protein, so each entry shows the most common genes and DNA. The V and J calls were determined by TCRdb, not by the authors. The sample includes under 250,000 distinct CDR3 sequences, with about 10% observed a single time. The ten largest clonotypes hold around 7% of the sample. Ten or more counts support this clonotype. Its antigen is still unknown. Nothing much larger sits one base from this clone, and base qualities are not available.

Cut back by 2 bases and 8 bases, the V and J ends lie 10 bases apart. As encoded in the germline V gene (reference sequence), CDR1 is DFQATT while CDR2 is SNEGSKA. Including the terminal cysteine and phenylalanine, the CDR3 comprises 12 residues. Just the 36-base CDR3 DNA is kept, in frame starting at base 1. The source material was blood, either unsorted or a sorted T cell fraction (not recorded which). This chain joins TRBV20-1 to TRBJ2-4; the D gene cannot be named for sure. This TCR derives from a male donor with ankylosing spondylitis or in good health (not recorded which). The CDR3 has the sequence CSARRSADIQYF. The base sequence is TGCAGTGCTAGAAGGAGCGCGGACATTCAGTACTTC.